The present entry profiles one TCR beta chain with its context. The antigen is not known. The data originate from a study of shared clonotypes between healthy human individuals. Turning to the study itself: The study used three CD4 naive, three CD4 memory, two CD8 naive and one CD8 memory plate per donor. Overall study results and limits: Sequencing depth was predicted to influence how clonotypes are shared among donors. Compared with clonotypes that all four donors shared, non-shared clonotypes had lower generation probabilities.

The table came from immunoSEQ multiplex PCR; TCRdb's copy has only in-frame clones and leaves some out. The sample has about 2.2 million clones, around 93% seen once; the top ten hold roughly 1.8%. Positively selected for CCR7, the CD45RO-negative cells used as naive CD8 cells excluded terminally differentiated effector memory CD45RA+ cells. The CDR3 spans 13 residues. The V gene's germline CDR1 is MNHEY and CDR2 SMNVEV (reference sequence). The V end was cut by 5 bases, the J end by 8 bases, with 15 bases between. The sequenced sample consisted of naive CD8+ T cells from PBMCs. This receptor was identified in a young man in good health. Some clones in this sample may be carry-over from other donors' samples. V gene TRBV27 combines with J gene TRBJ1-2; D is perhaps TRBD1 (6 bases). The CDR3 is CASSTTGWEGYTF. The DNA for the CDR3 is TGTGCCAGCAGTACTACAGGGTGGGAAGGCTACACCTTC.